This entry concerns a single T cell receptor beta chain. CDR3 length: 17 amino acids. CDR1 is ENHRY, CDR2 SYGVKD, per germline. V lost 3 bases to trimming and J lost 1 base; unmatched junction nucleotides: 8. This entry comes from a study of blood T cell repertoires in COVID-19. Whole-study context: Italy, Spain and the United States were the sources of the convalescent and acute COVID-19 samples. Sample material is recorded as cDNA or gDNA derived from T cells, B-cell-depleted T cells, or PBMCs.

Original analysis: Counts of nucleated cells, estimated from reference gene primer amplification, were obtained. Libraries were prepared by immunoSEQ multiplex PCR; TCRdb keeps only in-frame clonotypes and omits some of them. V, J and clone size reflect that table, while D and trimming were determined from the DNA. The sample includes 220,000 or so clones, approximately 81% of them seen just once. The TCR comes from a man aged 30-40 years with active or convalescent COVID-19. This chain connects TRBV10-3 to TRBJ2-3; 9 bases fit TRBD2. Sequenced: peripheral blood. The CDR3 is CAISETFSGRGTDTQYF. The CDR3 nucleotides are TGTGCCATCAGTGAAACTTTTAGCGGGAGAGGCACAGATACGCAGTATTTT.